These 14 T cell receptor beta chains came from one sample sequenced in a study of T cell responses to AZD1222 COVID-19 vaccine. Profiling relied on immunoSEQ multiplex PCR, and the TCRdb table lists in-frame clones only, not all of them. The sample gives approximately 18,000 clones, over 60% of which show up once; approximately 14% is in the top ten. The sequencing here drew on peripheral blood, taken 28 days after the second AZD1222 dose. The receptors originated from an adult who received the AZD1222 COVID-19 vaccine.

The chain has TRBV6-5 and TRBJ1-5; D is unresolved. With 7 bases removed from V and 7 bases from J, the gap between germline ends came to 17 bases. Germline values: CDR1 MNHEY, CDR2 SVGAGI. CDR3 length equals 14 residues. CDR3 bases: TGTGCCAGCATCTTTGGGGAGATCGGCCAGCCCCAGCATTTT. Protein product: CASIFGEIGQPQHF.

This chain uses TRBV12-3 or TRBV12-4 with TRBJ2-7; D remains unclear. CDR3 length equals 12 residues. V was clipped by 5 bases and J by 2 bases, with 7 bases between them. The CDR3 spells CASSKTTYEQYF. The DNA of the CDR3 is TGTGCCAGCAGTAAGACCACCTACGAGCAGTACTTC.

The J gene is TRBJ1-2, the V gene TRBV3-1 (or the pseudogene TRBV3-2); D perhaps matches TRBD1 (6 bases). V lost 4 bases and J 8 bases, leaving 11 bases between the germline ends. CDR1 LGHDT and CDR2 YNNKEL come from the germline V gene (reference sequence). This CDR3 region has 12 residues. CDR3 coding DNA: TGTGCCAGCAGCCTCCCCCAGGGGGGCTACACCTTC. Amino acid sequence: CASSLPQGGYTF.

The chain couples TRBV6-2 or TRBV6-3 to TRBJ2-7, with TRBD1 matching over 7 bases. The CDR3 consists of 11 residues. Germline loops: CDR1 MNHEY, CDR2 SVGEGT. The V gene end was trimmed by 5 bases and the J gene end by 7 bases; junction bases not matched to a gene: 2. CDR3 DNA: TGTGCCAGCAGTGACAGGGATGAGCAGTACTTC. Translated: CASSDRDEQYF.

The chain uses TRBV7-8 and TRBJ2-5; TRBD1 or TRBD2 may be the D gene (5 bases each). V lost 6 bases, J lost 2 bases, and 16 bases lay in between. The CDR3 consists of 15 residues. Per germline, CDR1 SGHVS and CDR2 FQNEAQ. The CDR3 region is CASRRVGASQETQYF. The CDR3 bases are TGTGCCAGCAGGAGGGTAGGGGCCTCTCAAGAGACCCAGTACTTC. The full variable domain, rest sourced from reference TRBV7-8 and TRBJ2-5, is GAGVSQSPRYKVAKRGQDVALRCDPISGHVSLFWYQQALGQGPEFLTYFQNEAQLDKSGLPSDRFFAERPEGSVSTLKIQRTQQEDSAVYLCASRRVGASQETQYFGPGTRLLVL.

The V call is TRBV28, the J call TRBJ2-5; possible D gene TRBD2, 5 bases. The germline V gene encodes CDR1 MDHEN and CDR2 SYDVKM. The CDR3 totals 14 residues. Trimming took 8 bases from V and 5 from J, leaving 18 bases between them. CDR3 DNA sequence: TGTGCCAGCGATACTGGGTTTACGGGGGAGACCCAGTACTTC. Translating gives CASDTGFTGETQYF. Drawing the rest from reference TRBV28 and TRBJ2-5, the complete variable domain is DVKVTQSSRYLVKRTGEKVFLECVQDMDHENMFWYRQDPGLGLRLIYFSYDVKMKEKGDIPEGYSVSREKKERFSLILESASTNQTSMYLCASDTGFTGETQYFGPGTRLLVL.

The chain has TRBV19 and TRBJ2-6, with 7 bases fitting TRBD1. Germline-derived CDR1 and CDR2 are LNHDA and SQIVND (reference sequence). The CDR3 is made up of 15 amino acids. V lost 5 bases and J lost 3; bases outside the gene matches: 4. The CDR3 region has the DNA TGTGCCAGTAGTCCCGACAGGGTTGGGGCCAACGTCCTGACTTTC. Protein: CASSPDRVGANVLTF.

The chain links TRBV2 to TRBJ1-4, with 8 bases fitting TRBD1. This CDR3 has 16 amino acids. Looked up from germline, CDR1 is SNHLY and CDR2 is FYNNEI. Germline trimming cut 2 bases from V and 0 bases from J; bases unmatched to any gene: 2. This chain's CDR3 is CASSETGGATNEKLFF. In DNA, the CDR3 is TGTGCCAGCAGTGAAACAGGGGGAGCAACTAATGAAAAACTGTTTTTT.

The chain employs TRBV18 and TRBJ1-4; possible D gene TRBD1, 5 bases. The ends were cut back, 6 bases at V and 0 bases at J, with 17 bases in the middle. Germline CDR1 KGHSH, CDR2 LQKENI. CDR3 size: 17 residues. The CDR3 region has the DNA TGTGCCAGCTCGGAACAGGATACTTATGCAACTAATGAAAAACTGTTTTTT. Translated: CASSEQDTYATNEKLFF.

The chain links TRBV5-8 to TRBJ1-2; D ambiguous. Per the germline V gene, CDR1 is SGHTS and CDR2 is YDEGEE. V was cut by 6 bases and J by 7 bases, with 10 bases left in between. The CDR3 contains 11 residues. The CDR3 loop reads CASTLYGGYTF. CDR3 nucleotide sequence: TGTGCCAGCACCTTATACGGTGGCTACACCTTC.

This clone is a singleton in its sample. The CDR3 sequence: CASSQVLTGRLRGYTF. CDR3 sequence (DNA): TGCGCCAGCAGCCAAGTGTTGACTGGACGCTTGCGCGGCTACACCTTC. The rearrangement links TRBV4-1 to TRBJ1-2, with D unresolved. The CDR3 runs 16 residues. Deletions cut 1 base from V and 8 bases from J, with 20 bases between. Germline CDR1 reads MGHRA; CDR2 reads YSYEKL.

The gene calls are TRBV6-6 and TRBJ2-7; TRBD1 matches 7 bases. There are 15 residues in the CDR3. J lost 2 bases, V lost 6 bases, and 10 bases had no gene match. Germline CDR1 MNHNY, CDR2 SVGAGI (reference sequence). CDR3: CASRQGQGIPYEQYF. DNA of the CDR3: TGTGCCAGCAGACAGGGGCAGGGGATTCCCTACGAGCAGTACTTC.

CDR3 in amino acids: CASSFSSNSYEQYF. The CDR3 DNA follows: TGTGCCAGCAGTTTCAGCAGTAACTCCTACGAGCAGTACTTC. The gene calls are TRBV27 and TRBJ2-7; no firm D call. V dropped 3 bases and J dropped 0 bases, with 9 bases sitting between them. Germline V CDR1 and CDR2: MNHEY, SMNVEV (reference sequence). CDR3 size: 14 residues.

This chain joins TRBV7-2 and TRBJ2-7; possible D gene TRBD2, 6 bases. The V end lost 5 bases, the J end lost 1 base, and 12 bases lay between the germline ends. The CDR3 spans 14 residues. The germline gives CDR1 SGHTA, CDR2 FQGNSA. CDR3 coding DNA: TGTGCCAGCAGCCTGGGACTTAAATCCTACGAGCAGTACTTC. Translated, it gives CASSLGLKSYEQYF.